The entry that follows covers one TCR beta chain sequence. The source of the sample is a study of blood T cell repertoires in COVID-19. Overall study: The cDNA or gDNA used as material had been derived from T cells, B-cell-depleted T cells, or PBMCs.

The table came from immunoSEQ multiplex PCR; TCRdb's copy has only in-frame clones and leaves some out. The sample holds about 210,000 clones, roughly nine tenths seen once. Participants came from under 30 US areas, aged about 18 to 89 years. The source of this sequence is a middle-aged woman in a cohort exposed to, infected with or recovered from COVID-19 (not recorded which). The sample consisted of PBMCs or T cells enriched from blood (not recorded which).

CDR3 region: CASRVAGANVLTF. The DNA for the CDR3 is TGTGCCAGCAGGGTGGCCGGGGCCAACGTCCTGACTTTC. This rearrangement joins TRBV6-5 to TRBJ2-6; D unclear. This CDR3 is 13 amino acids long. Germline V CDR1 and CDR2: MNHEY, SVGAGI. V gave up 6 bases and J gave up 4 bases, with 7 bases separating them.